Reported below is one T cell receptor beta chain. The PCR used 60 Vbeta and 13 Jbeta primers. Only in-frame clones appear in the TCRdb table, and some are missing; sequencing was by immunoSEQ multiplex PCR. This sample carries about 200,000 clones, 82% of them seen once, and the ten largest clones take roughly 0.095%. CDR1 and CDR2 (germline): SNHLY, FYNNEI. This CDR3 comprises 13 residues. Unmatched junction bases numbered 2, after V lost 9 bases and J lost 4 bases. This record comes from a study of cytomegalovirus exposure and HLA in healthy donors. Sequenced input: PBMCs. The chain joins TRBV2 to TRBJ2-3; TRBD2 agrees at 12 bases. The sequence was obtained from a boy aged 2 to 10 in good health and CMV-seronegative. CDR3 DNA sequence: TGTGCCAGTGGACTAGCGGGGCCAGATACGCAGTATTTT. Translating it yields CASGLAGPDTQYF.